These 25 T cell receptor beta chains came from one sample sequenced in a study of blood T cell repertoires in COVID-19. Sequencing used immunoSEQ multiplex PCR; TCRdb keeps in-frame clones, though not all of them. The repertoire holds 80,000 to 95,000 clones, with 86% as singletons. Sequenced: peripheral blood. Receptors were obtained from a man in his fifties or sixties with active or convalescent COVID-19.

The CDR3 here is CASSLRSGTGDEQYF. CDR3 DNA sequence: TGTGCCAGCAGCTTAAGATCCGGGACAGGGGACGAGCAGTACTTC. The J gene is TRBJ2-7, the V gene TRBV11-2, with TRBD1 matching over 10 bases. With 2 bases clipped from V and 5 bases from J, the junction kept 6 bases outside the gene matches. Germline-derived CDR1 and CDR2 are SGHAT and FQNNGV. There are 15 residues in the CDR3.

This chain links TRBV20-1 with TRBJ2-1; 12 bases line up with TRBD2. Germline CDR1 reads DFQATT; CDR2 reads SNEGSKA (reference sequence). The CDR3 contains 17 residues. V shed 3 bases and J 2 bases; nucleotides not matched to a gene: 8. In DNA form, the CDR3 reads TGCAGTGCTAGTACTAGCGGGGGGCCTCCTGCCTACAATGAGCAGTTCTTC. Translation gives CSASTSGGPPAYNEQFF.

CDR3 in amino acids: CASSLTVLWGSYNSPLHF. CDR3 in DNA: TGTGCCAGCAGCCTGACCGTCCTCTGGGGCAGCTATAATTCACCCCTCCACTTT. V and J are TRBV5-8 and TRBJ1-6; D perhaps matches TRBD1 (5 bases). This CDR3 is built from 18 residues. The V gene lost 4 bases and the J gene lost 3 bases, with 20 bases spanning the gap. Germline-derived CDR1 and CDR2 are SGHTS and YDEGEE.

This clone turned up a few times. This sequence joins TRBV14 and TRBJ1-6, with a weak D call TRBD1 (6 bases). The CDR3 consists of 15 residues. V lost 1 base to trimming and J lost 3 bases, with 7 bases between them. Looked up from germline, CDR1 is SGHDN and CDR2 is FVKESK. CDR3 in amino acids: CASSQGQDYNSPLHF. CDR3 DNA: TGTGCCAGCAGCCAAGGACAGGACTATAATTCACCCCTCCACTTT. The full variable domain, its missing parts supplied by reference TRBV14 and TRBJ1-6, is EAGVTQFPSHSVIEKGQTVTLRCDPISGHDNLYWYRRVMGKEIKFLLHFVKESKQDESGMPNNRFLAERTGGTYSTLKVQPAELEDSGVYFCASSQGQDYNSPLHFGNGTRLTVT.

The chain is built from TRBV10-2 and TRBJ1-5; D gene uncertain. Germline loops: CDR1 WSHSY, CDR2 SAAADI. CDR3 length equals 13 residues. Trimming removed 6 bases at V and 5 bases at J, with 11 bases between. The CDR3 DNA reads as TGCGCCAGCAGAGCCACTAAGGATCAGCCCCAGCATTTT. Its protein product is CASRATKDQPQHF.

This chain joins TRBV27 and TRBJ1-2, with 7 bases aligning to TRBD1. Trimming took 4 bases from V and 7 from J; bases not matched to a gene: 3. Germline V gives CDR1 MNHEY, CDR2 SMNVEV (reference sequence). CDR3 length: 12 residues. The CDR3 nucleotides are TGTGCCAGCAGTTCGACAGGGTTTGGCTACACCTTC. Residues: CASSSTGFGYTF.

The chain recombines TRBV11-2 with TRBJ1-5; unclear D gene. V shed 5 bases and J shed 3 bases, with 5 bases lying between them. The V gene's germline CDR1 is SGHAT and CDR2 FQNNGV. This CDR3 contains 12 residues. The CDR3, as DNA: TGTGCCAGCAGCGCGGACAATCAGCCCCAGCATTTT. Translation gives CASSADNQPQHF.

This chain connects TRBV2 to TRBJ1-2, with a tentative D call TRBD1 (6 bases). Germline V CDR1 and CDR2: SNHLY, FYNNEI. CDR3 length: 15 residues. Trimming stripped 6 bases from V and 7 bases from J, with 21 bases between. DNA of the CDR3: TGTGCCAGCAGGAACCTGAGACAGGCGACAGGTGGCTACACCTTC. It codes for CASRNLRQATGGYTF.

This chain links TRBV5-6 with TRBJ1-5; unclear D gene. The germline V gene encodes CDR1 SGHDT and CDR2 YYEEEE. Trimming shortened V by 2 bases and J by 0 bases, and 12 bases separated the two germline ends. The CDR3 covers 16 residues. CDR3 nucleotide sequence: TGTGCCAGCAGCTTCCGGGGAGGAGGTAGCAATCAGCCCCAGCATTTT. Its protein is CASSFRGGGSNQPQHF. Filled out from reference TRBV5-6 and TRBJ1-5, the complete variable domain reads DAGVTQSPTHLIKTRGQQVTLRCSPKSGHDTVSWYQQALGQGPQFIFQYYEEEERQRGNFPDRFSGHQFPNYSSELNVNALLLGDSALYLCASSFRGGGSNQPQHFGDGTRLSIL.

The chain recombines TRBV3-1 (or the pseudogene TRBV3-2) with TRBJ1-1; D is uncertain. Trimming left V 6 bases short and J 5 bases short, with 19 bases between. CDR3 length: 15 residues. In germline, CDR1 is LGHDT, CDR2 YNNKEL (reference sequence). The CDR3, as DNA: TGTGCCAGCAGACAACGGGGTTCGGGTGGTACTGAAGCTTTCTTT. Translating it yields CASRQRGSGGTEAFF.

The CDR3 sequence is CASSDQNGRGPQHF. CDR3 nucleotide sequence: TGTGCCAGCAGCGACCAAAATGGACGGGGGCCCCAGCATTTT. V and J are TRBV25-1 and TRBJ1-5; D is ambiguous. CDR3 length equals 14 residues. The germline CDR1 and CDR2 sequences are MGHDK and SYGVNS. With 6 bases removed from V and 9 bases from J, the gap between germline ends came to 18 bases.

The chain couples TRBV19 to TRBJ1-2; tentative D call: TRBD1 (6 bases). Germline CDR1 is LNHDA and CDR2 is SQIVND (reference sequence). The CDR3 totals 13 residues. Trimming cost V 3 bases and J 7 bases, with 12 bases left between them. As DNA, the CDR3 is TGTGCCAGTAGTATCCACAGGGTCGGTGGCTACACCTTC. It translates to CASSIHRVGGYTF.

The V and J genes are TRBV3-1 (or the pseudogene TRBV3-2) and TRBJ1-1, with 7 bases matching TRBD1. The CDR3 sequence is 15 residues long. Trimming cost V 2 bases and J 0 bases; bases outside gene matches: 3. Germline values: CDR1 LGHDT, CDR2 YNNKEL (reference sequence). The CDR3 reads CASSQRQGLNTEAFF. Here the CDR3 DNA reads TGTGCCAGCAGCCAAAGACAGGGCTTGAACACTGAAGCTTTCTTT.

The CDR3 region is CASGLGRGYEQYF. CDR3 nucleotide sequence: TGTGCTAGTGGTCTGGGACGGGGCTACGAGCAGTACTTC. The rearrangement joins TRBV12-5 to TRBJ2-7; perhaps D is TRBD1 or TRBD2 (5 bases each). Germline loops: CDR1 LGHNT, CDR2 FRNRAP. The V and J ends lost 5 bases and 3 bases respectively, with 11 bases between them. This CDR3 is built from 13 residues.

The chain has TRBV6-5 and TRBJ2-5, with a weak D call TRBD2 (5 bases). Trimming took off 0 bases at V and 5 bases at J, with 13 bases between the two ends. The germline V gene encodes CDR1 MNHEY and CDR2 SVGAGI. The CDR3 is 15 amino acids. CDR3: CASSYSTGYRETQYF. CDR3 DNA: TGTGCCAGCAGTTACTCGACGGGGTATCGGGAGACCCAGTACTTC.

This clone has just one count. The chain couples TRBV19 to TRBJ1-4; D is perhaps TRBD1 (5 bases). With 6 bases removed from V and 8 bases from J, the gap between germline ends came to 22 bases. The CDR3 sequence is 16 residues long. Germline values: CDR1 LNHDA, CDR2 SQIVND (reference sequence). Here the CDR3 reads CASSPAGQGLWEKLFF. CDR3 DNA sequence: TGTGCCAGTAGCCCGGCGGGGCAGGGACTCTGGGAAAAACTGTTTTTT.

The chain employs TRBV19 and TRBJ2-2, with D maybe TRBD2 (6 bases). The CDR3 has 16 residues. Germline V CDR1 and CDR2: LNHDA, SQIVND (reference sequence). The V and J ends lost 1 base and 4 bases respectively, with 13 bases between them. The CDR3 is CASSIGGGSGTGELFF. The CDR3 DNA reads TGTGCCAGTAGTATAGGAGGAGGGTCTGGCACCGGGGAGCTGTTTTTT.

V is TRBV5-1 and J is TRBJ1-1; no clear D. Trimming left V 3 bases short and J 1 base short, with 7 bases between. Germline V gene sequence: CDR1 SGHRS, CDR2 YFSETQ. The CDR3 consists of 13 residues. The CDR3 nucleotides read TGCGCCAGCAGCTCAACACCGAACACTGAAGCTTTCTTT. Translated: CASSSTPNTEAFF.

This rearrangement joins TRBV19 to TRBJ2-3; 8 positions match TRBD2. The CDR3 is 13 residues long. Germline CDR1 LNHDA, CDR2 SQIVND (reference sequence). The V segment lost 3 bases and the J segment 6 bases; nucleotides outside the gene matches: 2. CDR3 protein: CASSIGLADTQYF. As DNA, the CDR3 is TGTGCCAGTAGTATCGGACTAGCTGATACGCAGTATTTT.

The rearrangement uses TRBV25-1 and TRBJ1-6; D is unclear. The germline CDR1 and CDR2 sequences are MGHDK and SYGVNS. The CDR3 contains 15 residues. V lost 2 bases, J lost 3 bases, and 8 bases lay in between. The CDR3 nucleotides are TGTGCCAGCAGTGAAAGGCACAGCTATAATTCACCCCTCCACTTT. Protein sequence: CASSERHSYNSPLHF. Looking up the rest from reference TRBV25-1 and TRBJ1-6 gives the full variable domain: EADIYQTPRYLVIGTGKKITLECSQTMGHDKMYWYQQDPGMELHLIHYSYGVNSTEKGDLSSESTVSRIRTEHFPLTLESARPSHTSQYLCASSERHSYNSPLHFGNGTRLTVT.

The J gene is TRBJ1-4, the V gene TRBV5-5; weak D call: TRBD1 (6 bases). Trimming took off 3 bases at V and 1 base at J, with 10 bases between the two ends. From germline, CDR1 is SGHKS and CDR2 YYEKEE (reference sequence). CDR3 length: 15 residues. In DNA form, the CDR3 reads TGTGCCAGCAGCTCCAGGGGTCAAACTAATGAAAAACTGTTTTTT. Protein product: CASSSRGQTNEKLFF.

The chain couples TRBV19 to TRBJ2-7; 12 bases are a match to TRBD2. The CDR3 spans 15 residues. The V segment lost 3 bases and the J segment 6 bases; nucleotides outside the gene matches: 6. CDR1 LNHDA and CDR2 SQIVND come from the germline V gene (reference sequence). Here the CDR3 DNA reads TGTGCCAGTAGTATGAAACCGGGACTAGCGGGCGAGCAGTACTTC. This encodes CASSMKPGLAGEQYF.

The J gene is TRBJ2-2, the V gene TRBV19; perhaps TRBD2 as D (5 bases). CDR3 length: 16 amino acids. CDR1 and CDR2 from the germline V gene are LNHDA and SQIVND (reference sequence). Trimming removed 5 bases at V and 0 bases at J, with 13 bases between. CDR3 sequence reads: CASSSLGSANTGELFF. In DNA, the CDR3 is TGTGCCAGTAGTTCCCTGGGTAGCGCGAACACCGGGGAGCTGTTTTTT.

The chain uses TRBV7-8 and TRBJ1-6; D call uncertain. The CDR3 loop spans 15 amino acids. Germline lookup yields CDR1 SGHVS and CDR2 FQNEAQ. The V gene lost 1 base and the J gene lost 7 bases, with 11 bases spanning the gap. DNA of the CDR3: TGTGCCAGCAGCTTAGGTGCAGCGCCAAATTCACCCCTCCACTTT. Its protein product is CASSLGAAPNSPLHF.

The J gene is TRBJ2-3, the V gene TRBV21-1; the DNA was not used to check the table's D call, TRBD2. TRBV21-1 represents a pseudogene. The CDR3 contains 15 residues. CDR3 region: CASSKTSRGTDTQYF. In DNA, the CDR3 is TGTGCCAGCAGCAAGACGTCTAGAGGCACAGATACGCAGTATTTT.